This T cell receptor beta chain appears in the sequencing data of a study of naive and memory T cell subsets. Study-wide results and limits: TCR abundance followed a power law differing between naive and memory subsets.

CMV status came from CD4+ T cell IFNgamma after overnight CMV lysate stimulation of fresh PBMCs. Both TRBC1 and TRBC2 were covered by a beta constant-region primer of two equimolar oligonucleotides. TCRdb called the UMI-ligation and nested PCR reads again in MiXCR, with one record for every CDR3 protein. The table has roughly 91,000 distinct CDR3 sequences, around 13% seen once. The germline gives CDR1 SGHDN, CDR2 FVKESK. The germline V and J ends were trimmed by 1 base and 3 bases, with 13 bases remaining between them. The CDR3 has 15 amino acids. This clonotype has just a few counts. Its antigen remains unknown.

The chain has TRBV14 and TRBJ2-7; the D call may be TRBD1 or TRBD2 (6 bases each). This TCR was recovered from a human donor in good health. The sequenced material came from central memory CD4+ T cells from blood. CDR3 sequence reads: CASSQGEGGGYEQYF. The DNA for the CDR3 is TGTGCCAGCAGCCAAGGCGAGGGGGGCGGCTACGAGCAGTACTTC. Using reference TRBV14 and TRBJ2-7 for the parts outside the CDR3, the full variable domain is EAGVTQFPSHSVIEKGQTVTLRCDPISGHDNLYWYRRVMGKEIKFLLHFVKESKQDESGMPNNRFLAERTGGTYSTLKVQPAELEDSGVYFCASSQGEGGGYEQYFGPGTRLTVT.